The entry below gives a single TCR beta chain sequence along with its context. The antigen remains undetermined. Previously, flow cytometry had revealed CD8+CD57+ cell expansion in the patients chosen for sequencing. The enrolled patients all had severe acquired aplastic anemia. The CDR3 covers 14 residues. CDR1 and CDR2 from the germline V gene are SGHVS and FQNEAQ. The J segment lost 2 bases and the V segment lost 5 bases, leaving 6 bases of the junction unmatched. The data derive from a study of CD8+CD57+ T cells in acquired aplastic anemia. Whole-study context: DNA per sorted CD4+ or CD8+ sample ranged about 0.19 to 30 ug, averaging 3.2 ug. General study findings and limits: Patients versus controls showed no significant CD8+ Simpson's diversity difference. There were around 28 CD8+ CDR3 sequences that occurred in both patients and controls.

Genomic DNA acted as the template from which TCR beta VDJ combination and CDR3 sequence profiling were carried out. MiXCR was run by TCRdb on the reads, yielding one entry per CDR3 protein. Among about 150,000 distinct CDR3 sequences listed, about 50% were seen once. The receptor was derived from a human donor with aplastic anemia. The J gene is TRBJ2-7, the V gene TRBV7-8; 7 nucleotides match TRBD2. The material sequenced was sorted CD4+, CD8+, or CD8+CD57+ T cells (not recorded which) from PBMCs. In DNA form, the CDR3 reads TGTGCCAGCAGCGGGGAGGGGTGGCCCTACGAGCAGTACTTC. It translates to CASSGEGWPYEQYF.